The T cell receptor beta chain described here comes from a study of radiotherapy plus CTLA-4 blockade in lung cancer. The overall study: Patients showed objective responses in about 18% of cases and disease control in under 35%.

On this clone: Antigen unknown.

Sequencing used immunoSEQ multiplex PCR; TCRdb keeps in-frame clones, though not all of them. The table records over 60,000 clones, over 75% of them present only once. Study results and limitations: Early blood T cell clone changes and increased post-radiation serum interferon-beta were reportedly the strongest response predictors.

From germline, CDR1 is SGHAT and CDR2 FQNNGV. V lost 2 bases and J lost 4; bases outside the gene matches: 12. The CDR3 covers 18 residues. The chain combines TRBV11-2 with TRBJ2-7, with TRBD2 identical over 12 bases. This clonotype was sampled from a human donor with non-small cell lung cancer that progressed on radiotherapy plus ipilimumab. Sequenced here: peripheral blood, sampled from a patient treated with radiotherapy plus ipilimumab. The CDR3, as DNA: TGTGCCAGCAGCTTACAGACTAGCGGGAGTTTCCAACAATACGAGCAGTACGTC. Its protein is CASSLQTSGSFQQYEQYV.